Listed below are T cell receptor beta chains from one sample, sequenced in a study of OX40 agonist ivuxolimab in advanced cancers. Libraries were prepared by immunoSEQ multiplex PCR; TCRdb keeps only in-frame clonotypes and omits some of them. The repertoire holds around 66,000 clones, with approximately 86% as singletons. This sample comprised CD4+ or CD8+ T cells sorted from blood, obtained in a trial of the OX40 agonist ivuxolimab. These receptor sequences come from an adult with an advanced solid tumor such as melanoma, head and neck, liver or kidney cancer. Each CDR3 is given with its conserved first and last residue. A D gene is named only where the DNA matches it firmly. A clone size is listed for some rows: how often the clone was seen (once, few, many), or a class if it is expanded.

j_call,d_call,v_call,clone_size,cdr3_aa,cdr3_nt
TRBJ2-3,TRBD1,TRBV28,-,CASSLPPWDRGAVGTQYF,TGTGCCAGCAGTTTACCCCCCTGGGACAGAGGGGCGGTGGGTACGCAGTATTTT
TRBJ2-7,-,TRBV5-6,-,CASSALSATDYYSYEQYF,TGTGCCAGCAGCGCCCTGAGCGCGACGGACTATTACTCCTACGAGCAGTACTTC
TRBJ1-2,-,TRBV6-6,-,CASRLGANGYTF,TGTGCCAGCAGACTAGGGGCGAATGGCTACACCTTC
TRBJ1-2,-,TRBV5-1,few,CASSLGAVTGYTF,TGCGCCAGCAGCTTGGGGGCGGTGACTGGCTACACCTTC
TRBJ1-2,-,TRBV20-1,once,CSAIGEGYTF,TGCAGTGCTATCGGTGAGGGCTACACCTTC
TRBJ1-2,-,TRBV19,-,CASSISGETGIYGYTF,TGTGCCAGTAGTATCTCCGGAGAGACAGGAATTTATGGCTACACCTTC
TRBJ2-5,-,TRBV9,-,CASSETSRQETQYF,TGTGCCAGCAGCGAGACATCACGACAAGAGACCCAGTACTTC
TRBJ2-1,-,TRBV7-2,-,CASSLLGTDTQFF,TGTGCCAGCAGCTTATTAGGGACGGATACGCAGTTCTTC
TRBJ1-4,-,TRBV5-8,-,CASSLSGTPRKLFF,TGTGCCAGCAGCTTATCCGGGACACCGAGAAAGCTGTTTTTT
TRBJ1-2,-,TRBV28,-,CASSYKYGYTF,TGTGCCAGCAGTTACAAGTATGGCTACACCTTC
TRBJ1-2,-,TRBV6-5,-,CASRLPGSGGYTF,TGTGCCAGCAGACTACCGGGATCGGGAGGCTACACCTTC
TRBJ1-1,-,TRBV25-1,few,CASRVGNTEAFF,TGTGCCAGCAGAGTCGGGAACACTGAAGCTTTCTTT
TRBJ1-1,-,TRBV11-3,-,CASSLSGNTEAFF,TGTGCCAGCAGCTTAAGCGGGAACACTGAAGCTTTCTTT
TRBJ2-1,TRBD2,TRBV11-1,-,CASSSTRTSGSYNEQFF,TGTGCCAGCAGCTCCACGCGGACTAGCGGCTCCTACAATGAGCAGTTCTTC
TRBJ1-1,-,TRBV6-5,-,CASSYLDSLKTEAFF,TGTGCCAGCAGTTACTTAGACAGTCTGAAGACTGAAGCTTTCTTT
TRBJ2-1,TRBD2,TRBV10-1,-,CASSGLTSEAYNEQFF,TGCGCCAGCAGTGGGTTGACTAGCGAGGCGTACAATGAGCAGTTCTTC
TRBJ2-4,-,TRBV25-1,-,CASSEFNSDGIQYF,TGTGCCAGCAGTGAATTTAACTCGGACGGCATTCAGTACTTC
TRBJ2-3,-,TRBV7-6,-,CASSFRAGTDTQYF,TGTGCCAGCAGTTTTAGGGCGGGGACAGATACGCAGTATTTT
TRBJ1-3,-,TRBV28,few,CASSGTGSSGNTIYF,TGTGCCAGCAGTGGTACTGGGAGCTCTGGAAACACCATATATTTT
TRBJ1-4,-,TRBV6-5,-,CASMDATNEKLFF,TGTGCCAGCATGGATGCAACTAATGAAAAACTGTTTTTT
TRBJ2-7,-,TRBV29-1,few,CSVAGQGAYEQYF,TGCAGCGTTGCGGGGCAGGGAGCCTACGAGCAGTACTTC
TRBJ2-3,-,TRBV7-8,-,CASSSDSLTDTQYF,TGTGCCAGCAGCTCGGACTCCCTCACAGATACGCAGTATTTT
TRBJ2-7,-,TRBV6-1,-,CASSGGDILSYEQYF,TGTGCCAGCAGTGGGGGGGACATTCTCTCCTACGAGCAGTACTTC
TRBJ1-2,TRBD1,TRBV6-5,-,CASRARTGNYGYTF,TGTGCCAGCAGGGCCCGGACAGGGAACTATGGCTACACCTTC
TRBJ2-3,TRBD2,TRBV13,-,CASSPRGLDTDTQYF,TGTGCCAGCAGCCCAAGAGGACTAGACACAGATACGCAGTATTTT
TRBJ1-5,-,TRBV6-5,-,CASSYRGVHQPQHF,TGTGCCAGCAGTTATCGTGGCGTCCATCAGCCCCAGCATTTT
TRBJ1-2,TRBD1,TRBV6-5,once,CASSNTGGDRNGYTF,TGTGCCAGCAGTAATACAGGGGGCGATCGAAATGGCTACACCTTC
TRBJ1-2,-,TRBV2,-,CASSVTEKANYGYTF,TGTGCCAGCAGTGTTACAGAAAAAGCTAACTATGGCTACACCTTC
TRBJ1-4,-,TRBV2,few,CASGSRGEENEKLFF,TGTGCCAGCGGAAGCAGGGGTGAGGAAAATGAAAAACTGTTTTTT
TRBJ2-3,TRBD2,TRBV10-1,few,CASFRQCPTSGAPSSTDTQYF,TGCGCCAGCTTCAGACAGTGCCCTACTAGCGGGGCTCCCTCTAGCACAGATACGCAGTATTTT
TRBJ2-7,TRBD2,TRBV6-4,-,CASRQSGGTRYEQYF,TGTGCCAGCCGACAAAGCGGGGGAACCAGGTACGAGCAGTACTTC
TRBJ2-2,TRBD1,TRBV7-3,-,CASSLTNNRGRTGELFF,TGTGCCAGCAGCCTAACGAATAACAGGGGGCGTACCGGGGAGCTGTTTTTT
TRBJ1-6,TRBD1,TRBV6-5,few,CASSPDRYNSPLHF,TGTGCCAGCAGTCCGGACAGGTATAATTCACCCCTCCACTTT
TRBJ2-5,-,TRBV28,few,CASRWQRGETQYF,TGTGCCAGCAGATGGCAGCGAGGGGAGACCCAGTACTTC
TRBJ2-5,TRBD2,TRBV27,-,CASSLHPSGGREPQYF,TGTGCCAGCAGTTTACATCCTAGCGGGGGCCGGGAGCCCCAGTACTTC
TRBJ2-3,TRBD1,TRBV28,-,CASSPGQGPDTQYF,TGTGCCAGCAGTCCTGGACAGGGGCCAGATACGCAGTATTTT
TRBJ2-1,TRBD1,TRBV27,-,CASSPTGGYNEQFF,TGTGCCAGCAGTCCGACAGGGGGTTACAATGAGCAGTTCTTC
TRBJ1-1,-,TRBV18,-,CASSPRQVWNTEAFF,TGTGCCAGCTCACCAAGACAGGTTTGGAACACTGAAGCTTTCTTT
TRBJ1-1,-,TRBV7-6,-,CASSLDVDTEAFF,TGTGCCAGCAGCTTAGATGTTGACACTGAAGCTTTCTTT
TRBJ2-3,TRBD2,TRBV19,-,CASNLVGGAGDTQYF,TGTGCCAGTAATCTAGTGGGAGGGGCCGGAGATACGCAGTATTTT
TRBJ2-7,TRBD1,TRBV4-1,-,CASSQTGTGISDEQYF,TGCGCCAGCAGCCAAACCGGGACAGGGATCTCGGACGAGCAGTACTTC
TRBJ1-5,-,TRBV5-1,-,CASSPGGADNQPQHF,TGCGCCAGCAGCCCGGGGGGGGCAGACAATCAGCCCCAGCATTTT
TRBJ1-2,-,TRBV28,-,CASSLRDFNGYTF,TGTGCCAGCAGTTTAAGGGATTTTAATGGCTACACCTTC
TRBJ2-5,TRBD2,TRBV4-3,-,CASSQRRGRVQETQYF,TGCGCCAGCAGCCAACGGCGCGGGAGGGTCCAAGAGACCCAGTACTTC
TRBJ2-7,-,TRBV4-1,-,CASSQREGREQYF,TGCGCCAGCAGCCAAAGAGAGGGGCGCGAGCAGTACTTC
TRBJ1-6,-,TRBV5-4,-,CASSLGQLDNSPLHF,TGTGCCAGCAGCTTGGGACAATTGGATAATTCACCCCTCCACTTT
TRBJ1-1,-,TRBV2,-,CASSERHMNTEAFF,TGTGCCAGCAGTGAACGACACATGAACACTGAAGCTTTCTTT
TRBJ2-2,TRBD2,TRBV28,-,CASSVGGYLPGLAGGPRNTGELFF,TGTGCCAGCAGTGTAGGGGGGTATTTACCGGGACTAGCGGGAGGGCCAAGGAACACCGGGGAGCTGTTTTTT
TRBJ2-7,-,TRBV28,once,CASSSTTTTTYEQYF,TGTGCCAGCAGTTCAACGACGACTACAACCTACGAGCAGTACTTC
TRBJ2-7,-,TRBV14,few,CASSHTTEEDYEQYF,TGTGCCAGCAGCCATACGACAGAGGAGGACTACGAGCAGTACTTC
TRBJ2-6,-,TRBV30,-,CAWSVQGVGANVLTF,TGTGCCTGGAGTGTACAGGGAGTTGGGGCCAACGTCCTGACTTTC
TRBJ2-5,TRBD2,TRBV7-2,-,CASSLPRTRGETQYF,TGTGCCAGCAGCCTACCGCGGACGCGGGGGGAGACCCAGTACTTC
TRBJ1-1,-,TRBV10-1,few,CASSPPAGEAFF,TGCGCCAGCAGTCCCCCGGCGGGTGAAGCTTTCTTT
TRBJ1-1,-,TRBV29-1,-,CSVTPFDWGGTEAFF,TGCAGCGTGACTCCTTTTGATTGGGGGGGCACTGAAGCTTTCTTT
TRBJ2-6,-,TRBV7-8,-,CASSLLSGTGHSGANVLTF,TGTGCCAGCAGCTTACTTTCTGGGACGGGACACTCTGGGGCCAACGTCCTGACTTTC
TRBJ2-1,-,TRBV15,-,CATSRGTTPSGNEQFF,TGTGCCACCAGCAGAGGGACCACGCCATCCGGCAATGAGCAGTTCTTC
TRBJ1-5,-,TRBV9,-,CASSVAGGTVQPQHF,TGTGCCAGCAGCGTAGCGGGGGGCACGGTGCAGCCCCAGCATTTT
TRBJ2-3,TRBD2,TRBV7-9,-,CASSPGLAGGLGTQYF,TGTGCCAGCAGCCCGGGACTAGCGGGGGGGCTAGGTACGCAGTATTTT
TRBJ1-4,-,TRBV15,once,CATSRGPRATNEKLFF,TGTGCCACCAGCCGAGGGCCCCGAGCAACTAATGAAAAACTGTTTTTT